The 23 T cell receptor beta chains in this list originate from one sample, sequenced in a study of PD-1 blockade in classical Hodgkin lymphoma. Profiled with immunoSEQ multiplex PCR; TCRdb holds only in-frame clones, not every one. The sample contains under 130,000 clones, around 90% of which appear only once. The time point denotes: cycle 4 day 1 (C4D1), after less than 7 weeks of nivolumab. Every patient experienced relapse after autologous stem cell transplantation, and brentuximab vedotin exposure varied. The specimen was peripheral blood mononuclear cells (PBMCs), collected before the fourth cycle of nivolumab. Receptors were obtained from a human donor with classical Hodgkin lymphoma.

This chain's CDR3 is CASSLDPGRNTIYF. CDR3 DNA sequence: TGCGCCAGCAGCTTGGACCCGGGGAGAAACACCATATATTTT. The V call is TRBV5-1, the J call TRBJ1-3; D remains unclear. There are 14 residues in the CDR3. The V gene lost 0 bases and the J gene lost 5 bases, with 9 bases spanning the gap. Germline CDR1 and CDR2: SGHRS and YFSETQ. Together with reference TRBV5-1 and TRBJ1-3, the CDR3 gives the full variable domain: KAGVTQTPRYLIKTRGQQVTLSCSPISGHRSVSWYQQTPGQGLQFLFEYFSETQRNKGNFPGRFSGRQFSNSRSEMNVSTLELGDSALYLCASSLDPGRNTIYFGEGSWLTVV.

The V and J genes are TRBV5-4 and TRBJ1-6; the D is unclear. Trimming left V 4 bases short and J 9 bases short, with 17 bases between. The CDR3 sequence is 15 residues long. CDR1 and CDR2 from the germline V gene are SGHNT and YYREEE (reference sequence). As DNA, the CDR3 is TGTGCCAGCAGCCTCGAACGTCTGTCTGGTTCACCCCTCCACTTT. This translates into CASSLERLSGSPLHF.

The chain is built from TRBV4-1 and TRBJ1-2, with a weak D call TRBD1 (5 bases). The V end lost 2 bases, the J end lost 2 bases, and 12 bases lay between the germline ends. Germline CDR1 is MGHRA and CDR2 is YSYEKL. This CDR3 has 15 amino acids. DNA of the CDR3: TGCGCCAGCAGCCAAATTGAAACAGGCAACTATGGCTACACCTTC. It translates to CASSQIETGNYGYTF.

V is TRBV5-1 and J is TRBJ2-7; tentatively, D is TRBD1 or TRBD2 (5 bases each). Trimming shortened V by 5 bases and J by 0 bases, and 15 bases separated the two germline ends. The germline V gene has CDR1 SGHRS and CDR2 YFSETQ. The CDR3 has 15 residues. DNA of the CDR3: TGCGCCAGCAGACCGGGACCCAGGAGCTCCTACGAGCAGTACTTC. Amino acid sequence: CASRPGPRSSYEQYF.

The chain employs TRBV11-2 and TRBJ1-1; D call uncertain. The germline V gene has CDR1 SGHAT and CDR2 FQNNGV. This CDR3 comprises 13 residues. Trimming stripped 0 bases from V and 0 bases from J, with 2 bases between. CDR3 sequence (DNA): TGTGCCAGCAGCTTAGAGATGAACACTGAAGCTTTCTTT. This translates into CASSLEMNTEAFF. Full variable domain (outside the CDR3, taken from reference TRBV11-2 and TRBJ1-1): EAGVAQSPRYKIIEKRQSVAFWCNPISGHATLYWYQQILGQGPKLLIQFQNNGVVDDSQLPKDRFSAERLKGVDSTLKIQPAKLEDSAVYLCASSLEMNTEAFFGQGTRLTVV.

This chain connects TRBV6-1 to TRBJ2-1, with 7 bases identical to TRBD2. V was clipped by 2 bases and J by 0 bases; unmatched bases: 16. Germline assignment: CDR1 MNHNS and CDR2 SASEGT. The CDR3 has 20 amino acids. Here the CDR3 reads CASSEKKAVTGGSSYNEQFF. CDR3 bases: TGTGCCAGCAGTGAAAAAAAAGCGGTAACGGGAGGCAGCTCCTACAATGAGCAGTTCTTC.

This chain connects TRBV18 to TRBJ1-1, with 10 bases lining up with TRBD1. Trimming took 3 bases from V and 6 from J; bases not matched to a gene: 4. This CDR3 comprises 14 residues. The germline CDR1 and CDR2 sequences are KGHSH and LQKENI. The CDR3 DNA reads as TGTGCCAGCTCACCCGGGACAGGGGCCCCTGAAGCTTTCTTT. Translation: CASSPGTGAPEAFF.

This clone has only one observation. The rearrangement uses TRBV21-1 and TRBJ2-6; the D call in the table, TRBD1, was not verified against the DNA. TRBV21-1 is an annotated pseudogene. The CDR3 is 16 amino acids. DNA of the CDR3: TGTGCCAGCAGCTGCCGACAGGCCTCTGGGGCCAACGTCCTGACTTTC. Its translation: CASSCRQASGANVLTF.

This clone came up once. The J gene is TRBJ2-3, the V gene TRBV27, with D possibly called TRBD1 or TRBD2 (6 bases each). The length of the CDR3 is 13 residues. V was pared by 8 bases and J by 3 bases, with 12 bases between. Germline lookup yields CDR1 MNHEY and CDR2 SMNVEV (reference sequence). CDR3 sequence reads: CASGGRDTDTQYF. CDR3 DNA sequence: TGTGCCAGCGGGGGGCGGGATACAGATACGCAGTATTTT.

The chain recombines TRBV18 with TRBJ1-3, with 8 bases identical to TRBD1. Germline assignment: CDR1 KGHSH and CDR2 LQKENI. CDR3 length: 15 residues. Unmatched junction bases numbered 6, after V lost 0 bases and J lost 8 bases. Here the CDR3 DNA reads TGTGCCAGCTCACCACCTGGACAGGGCCGCGACACCATATATTTT. Translation gives CASSPPGQGRDTIYF.

V usage is TRBV6-5 and J usage is TRBJ1-5, with D hard to call. Per the germline V gene, CDR1 is MNHEY and CDR2 is SVGAGI. V was trimmed by 3 bases and J by 3 bases, leaving 9 bases between them. This CDR3 region has 14 residues. The DNA of the CDR3 is TGTGCCAGCAGTTATCAAAAGAACAATCAGCCCCAGCATTTT. Residues: CASSYQKNNQPQHF.

This chain links TRBV27 with TRBJ2-3, with D maybe TRBD2 (6 bases). V lost 6 bases to trimming and J lost 2 bases, with 18 bases between them. Germline values: CDR1 MNHEY, CDR2 SMNVEV (reference sequence). The CDR3 sequence is 16 residues long. The CDR3 region has the DNA TGTGCCAGCAGGTCAATTAGCGGAGGGGACACAGATACGCAGTATTTT. Protein sequence: CASRSISGGDTDTQYF.

The chain couples TRBV18 to TRBJ2-7; 10 positions agree with TRBD1. The CDR3 loop spans 15 amino acids. The V and J ends lost 4 bases and 4 bases, in that order; junction bases with no gene match: 7. Germline V gene data show CDR1 as KGHSH and CDR2 as LQKENI. CDR3 residues: CASSHTGQGHYEQYF. The CDR3 DNA is TGTGCCAGCTCACATACGGGACAGGGGCATTACGAGCAGTACTTC.

The CDR3 sequence is CASKDRGGNYYGYTF. The CDR3 bases are TGTGCCAGCAAGGACAGGGGCGGAAACTACTATGGCTACACCTTC. V gene TRBV2 combines with J gene TRBJ1-2; TRBD1 matches at 9 bases. This CDR3 has 15 residues. Germline CDR1 is SNHLY and CDR2 is FYNNEI. V lost 7 bases to trimming and J lost 3 bases; unmatched junction nucleotides: 9.

This clone was picked up one time. DNA of the CDR3: TGTGCCAGCTCACCCACCGGGACTACCTACTCCGGCTACGAGCAGTACTTC. It translates to CASSPTGTTYSGYEQYF. The J gene is TRBJ2-7, the V gene TRBV18; 7 bases are a match to TRBD2. Germline CDR1 reads KGHSH; CDR2 reads LQKENI. The CDR3 contains 17 residues. J was trimmed by 3 bases and V by 3 bases; bases with no gene match: 14.

The chain recombines TRBV28 with TRBJ1-5; a weak D match, TRBD1 (5 bases). The V gene lost 8 bases and the J gene lost 3 bases, with 14 bases spanning the gap. Germline V gives CDR1 MDHEN, CDR2 SYDVKM. There are 14 residues in the CDR3. The CDR3 region has the DNA TGTGCCAGCTCGACAGTCCAAGCCAATCAGCCCCAGCATTTT. Its protein is CASSTVQANQPQHF.

The J gene is TRBJ1-4, the V gene TRBV7-9; D perhaps matches TRBD1 (5 bases). CDR3 length: 15 amino acids. CDR1 SEHNR and CDR2 FQNEAQ come from the germline V gene (reference sequence). V lost 6 bases and J lost 8, with 19 bases in between. Written as DNA, the CDR3 is TGTGCCAGCAGTCCCACTTACGGGGCTGGAGAAAAACTGTTTTTT. Translating gives CASSPTYGAGEKLFF.

V usage is TRBV7-9 and J usage is TRBJ2-5; D possibly matches TRBD1 or TRBD2 (6 bases each). Trimming took off 1 base at V and 4 bases at J, with 16 bases between the two ends. This CDR3 has 16 residues. CDR1 SEHNR and CDR2 FQNEAQ come from the germline V gene (reference sequence). The CDR3 DNA sequence: TGTGCCAGCAGCTTAGGGGGGGCCGGCCTTACAGAGACCCAGTACTTC. Protein product: CASSLGGAGLTETQYF.

This chain uses TRBV15 with TRBJ1-1, with D maybe TRBD1 (5 bases). The germline V gene has CDR1 LNHNV and CDR2 YYDKDF (reference sequence). The length of the CDR3 is 14 residues. Trimming shortened V by 1 base and J by 0 bases, and 6 bases separated the two germline ends. The CDR3 region is CATSRGQLNTEAFF. Here the CDR3 DNA reads TGTGCCACCAGCAGAGGACAGCTGAACACTGAAGCTTTCTTT.

V usage is TRBV6-1 and J usage is TRBJ2-5; 10 bases match TRBD2. This CDR3 comprises 15 residues. Unmatched junction bases numbered 8, after V lost 3 bases and J lost 7 bases. Germline CDR1 MNHNS, CDR2 SASEGT. Here the CDR3 reads CASSDTSGISGTQYF. The CDR3 DNA follows: TGTGCCAGCAGTGATACTAGCGGGATCTCTGGGACCCAGTACTTC.

The chain combines TRBV4-2 with TRBJ2-2, with 8 bases fitting TRBD2. CDR1 is LGHNA and CDR2 is YNFKEQ in the germline V gene. With 2 bases clipped from V and 2 bases from J, the junction kept 7 bases outside the gene matches. This CDR3 comprises 17 residues. In nucleotides, the CDR3 is TGTGCCAGCAGCCAATACCCAGCGGGAGTAAACACCGGGGAGCTGTTTTTT. Translating gives CASSQYPAGVNTGELFF.

The V call is TRBV4-1, the J call TRBJ2-7; TRBD1 might be the D (6 bases). This CDR3 region has 17 residues. V lost 1 base and J lost 0, with 16 bases in between. Looked up from germline, CDR1 is MGHRA and CDR2 is YSYEKL. The DNA for the CDR3 is TGCGCCAGCAGCCAAGGGGAAGACAGGTATGCCTCCTACGAGCAGTACTTC. Translation gives CASSQGEDRYASYEQYF.

This clone has only a few counts. The chain uses TRBV28 and TRBJ1-1, with TRBD1 as a possible D gene (6 bases). The CDR3 totals 13 residues. Germline V gives CDR1 MDHEN, CDR2 SYDVKM. Trimming took off 7 bases at V and 7 bases at J, with 16 bases between the two ends. The DNA for the CDR3 is TGTGCCAGCATTGCAGGGGCTCGGGGTGAAGCTTTCTTT. It yields the protein CASIAGARGEAFF.